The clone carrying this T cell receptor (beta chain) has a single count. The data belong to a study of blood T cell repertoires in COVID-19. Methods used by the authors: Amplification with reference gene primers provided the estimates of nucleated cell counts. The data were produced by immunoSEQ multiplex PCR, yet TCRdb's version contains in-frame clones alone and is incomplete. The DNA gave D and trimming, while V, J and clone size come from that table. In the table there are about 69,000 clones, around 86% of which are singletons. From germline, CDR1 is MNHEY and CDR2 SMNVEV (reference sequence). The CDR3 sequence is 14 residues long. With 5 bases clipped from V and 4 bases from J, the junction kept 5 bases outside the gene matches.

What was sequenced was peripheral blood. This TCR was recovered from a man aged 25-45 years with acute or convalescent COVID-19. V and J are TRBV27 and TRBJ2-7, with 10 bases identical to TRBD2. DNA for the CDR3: TGTGCCAGCAGTGAACTAGCGGGAAGTTACGAGCAGTACTTC. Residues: CASSELAGSYEQYF.